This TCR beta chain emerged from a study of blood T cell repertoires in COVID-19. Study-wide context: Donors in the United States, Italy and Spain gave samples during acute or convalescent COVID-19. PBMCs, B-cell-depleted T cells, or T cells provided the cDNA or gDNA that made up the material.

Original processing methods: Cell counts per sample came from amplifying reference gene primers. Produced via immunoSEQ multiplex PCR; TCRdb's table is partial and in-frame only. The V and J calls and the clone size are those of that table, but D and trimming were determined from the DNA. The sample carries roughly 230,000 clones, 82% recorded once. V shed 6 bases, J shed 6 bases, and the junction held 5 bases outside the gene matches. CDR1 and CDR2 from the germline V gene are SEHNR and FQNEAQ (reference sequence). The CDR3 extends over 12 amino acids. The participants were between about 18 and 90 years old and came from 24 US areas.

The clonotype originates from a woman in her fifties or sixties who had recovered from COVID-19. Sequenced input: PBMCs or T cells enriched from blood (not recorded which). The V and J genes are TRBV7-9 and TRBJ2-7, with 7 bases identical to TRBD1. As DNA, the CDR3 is TGTGCCAGCAGTATACAGGGGCTCGAGCAGTACTTC. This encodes CASSIQGLEQYF.